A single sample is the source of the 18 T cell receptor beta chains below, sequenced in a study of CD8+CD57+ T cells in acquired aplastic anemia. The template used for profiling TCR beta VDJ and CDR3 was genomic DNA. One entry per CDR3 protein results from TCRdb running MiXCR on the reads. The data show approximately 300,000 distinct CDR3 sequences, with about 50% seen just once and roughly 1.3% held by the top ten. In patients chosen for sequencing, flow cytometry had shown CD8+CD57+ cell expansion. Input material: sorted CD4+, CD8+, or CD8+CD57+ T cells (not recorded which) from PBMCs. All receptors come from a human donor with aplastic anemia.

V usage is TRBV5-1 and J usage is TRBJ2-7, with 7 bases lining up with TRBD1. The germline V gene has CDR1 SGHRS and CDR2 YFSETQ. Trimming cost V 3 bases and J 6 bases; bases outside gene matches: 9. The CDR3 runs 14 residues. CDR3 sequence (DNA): TGCGCCAGCAGCTCGCGGACAGGTGCGGGCGAGCAGTACTTC. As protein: CASSSRTGAGEQYF.

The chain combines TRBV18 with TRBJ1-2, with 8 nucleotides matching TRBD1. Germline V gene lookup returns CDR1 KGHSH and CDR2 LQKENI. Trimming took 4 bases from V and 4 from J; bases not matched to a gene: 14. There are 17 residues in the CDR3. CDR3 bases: TGTGCCAGCTCACGTATCGACAGGGGAAGGGGATCCTATGGCTACACCTTC. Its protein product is CASSRIDRGRGSYGYTF.

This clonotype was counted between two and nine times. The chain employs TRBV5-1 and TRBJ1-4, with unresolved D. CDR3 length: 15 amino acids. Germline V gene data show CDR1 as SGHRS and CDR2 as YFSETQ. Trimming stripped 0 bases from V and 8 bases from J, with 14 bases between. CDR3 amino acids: CASSLDRVQFEKLFF. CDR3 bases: TGCGCCAGCAGCTTGGATCGCGTACAGTTCGAAAAACTGTTTTTT.

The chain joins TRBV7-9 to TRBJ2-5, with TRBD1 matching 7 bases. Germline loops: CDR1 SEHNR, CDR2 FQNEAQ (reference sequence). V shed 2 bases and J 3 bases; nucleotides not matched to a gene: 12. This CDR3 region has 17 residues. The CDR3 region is CASSLLLGMGQKETQYF. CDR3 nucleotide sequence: TGTGCCAGCAGCTTACTTCTGGGCATGGGACAGAAAGAGACCCAGTACTTC.

The CDR3 region has the DNA TGCAGTGCGAGACCACTAGGCTCCTACAATGAGCAGTTCTTC. Translation: CSARPLGSYNEQFF. The chain links TRBV20-1 to TRBJ2-1; weak D call: TRBD2 (5 bases). V lost 6 bases and J lost 0, with 12 bases in between. The CDR3 length is 14 residues. Germline values: CDR1 DFQATT, CDR2 SNEGSKA (reference sequence).

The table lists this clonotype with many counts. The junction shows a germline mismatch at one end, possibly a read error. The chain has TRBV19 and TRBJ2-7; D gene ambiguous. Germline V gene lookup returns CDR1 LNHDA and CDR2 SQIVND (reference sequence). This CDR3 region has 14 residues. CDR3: CASSITLRAYEQYF. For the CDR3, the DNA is TGTGCCAGTAGTATAACCCTCCGGGCATACGAGCAGTATTTC. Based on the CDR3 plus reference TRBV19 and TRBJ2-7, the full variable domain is DGGITQSPKYLFRKEGQNVTLSCEQNLNHDAMYWYRQDPGQGLRLIYYSQIVNDFQKGDIAEGYSVSREKKESFPLTVTSAQKNPTAFYLCASSITLRAYEQYFGPGTRLTVT.

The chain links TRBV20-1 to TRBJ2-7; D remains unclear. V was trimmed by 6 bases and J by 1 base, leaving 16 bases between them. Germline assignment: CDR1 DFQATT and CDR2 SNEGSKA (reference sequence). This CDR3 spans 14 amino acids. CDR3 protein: CSANHGETSYEQYF. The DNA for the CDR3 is TGCAGTGCCAACCACGGCGAAACATCCTACGAGCAGTACTTC.

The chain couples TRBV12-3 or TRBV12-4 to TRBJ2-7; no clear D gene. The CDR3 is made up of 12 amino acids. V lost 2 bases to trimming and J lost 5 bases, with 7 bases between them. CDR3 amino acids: CASSLLLHEQYF. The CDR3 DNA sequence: TGTGCCAGCAGTTTACTGCTCCACGAGCAGTACTTC.

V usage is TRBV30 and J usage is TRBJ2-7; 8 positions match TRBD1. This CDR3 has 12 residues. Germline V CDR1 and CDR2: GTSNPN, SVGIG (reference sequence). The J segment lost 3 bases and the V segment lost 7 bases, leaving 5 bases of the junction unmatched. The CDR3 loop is CASTDRGYEQYF. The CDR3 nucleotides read TGTGCCTCTACCGACAGGGGCTACGAGCAGTACTTC.

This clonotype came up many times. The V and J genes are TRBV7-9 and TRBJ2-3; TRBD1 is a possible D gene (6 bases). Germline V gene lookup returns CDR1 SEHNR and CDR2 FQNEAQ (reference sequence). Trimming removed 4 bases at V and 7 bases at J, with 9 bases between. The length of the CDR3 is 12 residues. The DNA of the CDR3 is TGTGCCAGCAGCTCCCAGGGGAATACGCAGTATTTT. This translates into CASSSQGNTQYF.

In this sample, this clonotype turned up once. The CDR3 is CASSPISGGSDTGELFF. The CDR3 nucleotides are TGTGCCAGCTCACCAATCAGTGGAGGGAGTGACACCGGGGAGCTGTTTTTT. The chain links TRBV18 to TRBJ2-2, with TRBD2 as a possible D gene (6 bases). The CDR3 totals 17 residues. Trimming stripped 2 bases from V and 3 bases from J, with 16 bases between. The germline gives CDR1 KGHSH, CDR2 LQKENI.

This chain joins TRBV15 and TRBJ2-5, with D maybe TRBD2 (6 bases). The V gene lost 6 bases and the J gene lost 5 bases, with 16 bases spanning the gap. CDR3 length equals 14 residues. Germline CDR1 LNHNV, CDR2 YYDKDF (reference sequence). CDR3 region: CATSRNPAGETQYF. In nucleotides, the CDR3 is TGTGCCACCAGTAGAAACCCCGCGGGGGAGACCCAGTACTTC.

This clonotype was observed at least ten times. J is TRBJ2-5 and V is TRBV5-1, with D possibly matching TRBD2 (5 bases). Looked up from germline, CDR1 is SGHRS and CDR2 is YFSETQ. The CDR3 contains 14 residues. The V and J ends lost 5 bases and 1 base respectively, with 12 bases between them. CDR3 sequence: CASRRTRTQETQYF. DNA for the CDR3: TGCGCCAGCAGGCGAACTAGAACCCAAGAGACCCAGTACTTC. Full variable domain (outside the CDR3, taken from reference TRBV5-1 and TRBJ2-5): KAGVTQTPRYLIKTRGQQVTLSCSPISGHRSVSWYQQTPGQGLQFLFEYFSETQRNKGNFPGRFSGRQFSNSRSEMNVSTLELGDSALYLCASRRTRTQETQYFGPGTRLLVL.

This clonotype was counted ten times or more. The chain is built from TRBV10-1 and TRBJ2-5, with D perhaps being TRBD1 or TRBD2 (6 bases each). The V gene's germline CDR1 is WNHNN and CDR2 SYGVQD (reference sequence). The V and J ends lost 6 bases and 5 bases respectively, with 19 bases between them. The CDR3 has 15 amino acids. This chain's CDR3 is CASRRGLSQGETQYF. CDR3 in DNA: TGCGCCAGCAGAAGGGGACTCTCTCAGGGGGAGACCCAGTACTTC.

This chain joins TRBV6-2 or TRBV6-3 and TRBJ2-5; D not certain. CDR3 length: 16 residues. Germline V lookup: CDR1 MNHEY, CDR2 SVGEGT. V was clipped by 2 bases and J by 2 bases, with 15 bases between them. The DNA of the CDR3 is TGTGCCAGCAGTTACACGGCAGGCCAGAATCAAGAGACCCAGTACTTC. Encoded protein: CASSYTAGQNQETQYF.

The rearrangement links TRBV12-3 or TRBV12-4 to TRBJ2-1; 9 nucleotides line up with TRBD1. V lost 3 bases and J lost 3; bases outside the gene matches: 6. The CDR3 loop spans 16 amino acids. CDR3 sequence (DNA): TGTGCCAGCAGTTTCGGGACAGGGACGAACTACAATGAGCAGTTCTTC. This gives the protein CASSFGTGTNYNEQFF.

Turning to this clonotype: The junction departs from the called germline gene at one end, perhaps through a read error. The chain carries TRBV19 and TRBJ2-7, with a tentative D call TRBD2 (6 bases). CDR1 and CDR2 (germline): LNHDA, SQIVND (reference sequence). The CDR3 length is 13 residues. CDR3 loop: CASSIATSYKQYF. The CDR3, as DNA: TGTGCCAGTAGTATCGCCACTAGCTACAAGCAGTACTTC. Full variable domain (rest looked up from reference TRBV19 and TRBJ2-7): DGGITQSPKYLFRKEGQNVTLSCEQNLNHDAMYWYRQDPGQGLRLIYYSQIVNDFQKGDIAEGYSVSREKKESFPLTVTSAQKNPTAFYLCASSIATSYKQYFGPGTRLTVT.

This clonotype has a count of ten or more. CDR3 sequence: CASSVPGVNYGYTF. CDR3 in DNA: TGTGCCAGCAGTGTTCCGGGGGTAAACTATGGCTACACCTTC. J is TRBJ1-2 and V is TRBV25-1; TRBD1 might be the D (5 bases). This CDR3 has 14 residues. Germline CDR1 reads MGHDK; CDR2 reads SYGVNS. Trimming took off 4 bases at V and 2 bases at J, with 11 bases between the two ends.